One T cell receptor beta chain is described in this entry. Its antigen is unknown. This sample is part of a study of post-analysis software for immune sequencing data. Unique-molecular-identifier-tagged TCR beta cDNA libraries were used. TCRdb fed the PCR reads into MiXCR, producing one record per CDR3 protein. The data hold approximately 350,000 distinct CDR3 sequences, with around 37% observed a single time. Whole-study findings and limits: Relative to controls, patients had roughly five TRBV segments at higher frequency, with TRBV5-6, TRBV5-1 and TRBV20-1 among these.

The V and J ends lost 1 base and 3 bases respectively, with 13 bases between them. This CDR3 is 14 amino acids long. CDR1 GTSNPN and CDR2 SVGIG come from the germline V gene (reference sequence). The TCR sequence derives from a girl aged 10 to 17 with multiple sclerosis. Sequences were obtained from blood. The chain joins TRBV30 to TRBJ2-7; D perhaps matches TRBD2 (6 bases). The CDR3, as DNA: TGTGCCTGGAGTGGACAGTTCGGGAGCTACGAGCAGTACTTC. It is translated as CAWSGQFGSYEQYF. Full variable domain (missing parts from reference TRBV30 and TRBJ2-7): SQTIHQWPATLVQPVGSPLSLECTVEGTSNPNLYWYRQAAGRGLQLLFYSVGIGQISSEVPQNLSASRPQDRQFILSSKKLLLSDSGFYLCAWSGQFGSYEQYFGPGTRLTVT.